These T cell receptor beta chains were read from a single sample in a study of cytomegalovirus exposure and HLA in healthy donors. This table comes from immunoSEQ multiplex PCR, and its TCRdb copy is limited to in-frame clones, with some not included. The data hold roughly 100,000 clones, with around a tenth observed a single time. The sequenced sample consisted of PBMCs. The origin of the receptors is a man between 45 and 60 years old in good health and CMV-seropositive. CDR3s include the opening cysteine and the closing phenylalanine or tryptophan. D genes are given only for firm matches. Size is stated for part of the rows, as once, few or many counts, or as a class when the clone is expanded.

TRBD2,TRBV28,TRBJ2-7,.,CASSSLRRELSYEQYF,TGTGCCAGCAGCTCCCTGCGGCGGGAGTTATCCTACGAGCAGTACTTC
.,TRBV11-2,TRBJ2-3,many,CASSPPGYGSDTQYF,TGTGCCAGCAGCCCCCCGGGGTATGGCTCCGATACGCAGTATTTT
.,TRBV29-1,TRBJ1-2,.,CSVVRQGRLDYGYTF,TGCAGCGTTGTAAGGCAGGGGCGATTGGACTATGGCTACACCTTC
.,TRBV10-2,TRBJ2-7,.,CASSEWGEFYEQYF,TGCGCCAGCAGTGAGTGGGGGGAGTTCTACGAGCAGTACTTC
.,TRBV19,TRBJ2-3,few,CASSIRRAGSTDTQYF,TGTGCCAGTAGTATAAGGAGGGCAGGTAGCACAGATACGCAGTATTTT
.,TRBV5-5,TRBJ1-4,.,CASSFQGLNEKLFF,TGTGCCAGCAGCTTTCAGGGATTAAATGAAAAACTGTTTTTT
.,TRBV2,TRBJ1-2,many,CASSEAPAVGGYTF,TGTGCCAGCAGTGAAGCGCCCGCAGTGGGCGGCTACACCTTC
TRBD1,TRBV19,TRBJ1-5,.,CASSARQGTSNQPQHF,TGTGCCAGTAGTGCCCGACAGGGGACAAGCAATCAGCCCCAGCATTTT
.,TRBV28,TRBJ2-2,.,CASTEGIETVNTGELFF,TGTGCCAGCACGGAGGGGATAGAGACGGTGAACACCGGGGAGCTGTTTTTT
.,TRBV18,TRBJ2-1,.,CASSPATNVYNEQFF,TGTGCCAGCTCACCAGCGACTAACGTTTACAATGAGCAGTTCTTC
TRBD1,TRBV30,TRBJ2-7,few,CAFFSGTGGYEQYF,TGTGCCTTTTTCTCTGGGACAGGGGGCTACGAGCAGTACTTC
TRBD2,TRBV4-1,TRBJ2-1,few,CASRPRGSGSSGDNEQFF,TGCGCCAGCAGGCCCCGGGGTAGCGGGAGTTCAGGGGACAATGAGCAGTTCTTC
.,TRBV19,TRBJ2-7,few,CASSIDQGRLYEQYF,TGTGCCAGTAGTATAGATCAGGGCAGACTCTACGAGCAGTACTTC
.,TRBV28,TRBJ2-7,.,CASSSNLLYEQYF,TGTGCCAGCAGTTCCAACCTACTCTACGAGCAGTACTTC
.,TRBV28,TRBJ2-7,.,CASSSPPDEQYF,TGTGCCAGCAGTTCCCCCCCGGACGAGCAGTACTTC
.,TRBV5-1,TRBJ2-3,.,CASSSGEGTDTQYF,TGCGCCAGCAGCTCGGGGGAAGGGACAGATACGCAGTATTTT
.,TRBV6-1,TRBJ1-2,.,CASKGGAYGYTF,TGTGCCAGCAAAGGGGGGGCCTATGGCTACACCTTC
.,TRBV19,TRBJ2-5,few,CASSIKPGQETQYF,TGTGCCAGTAGTATTAAGCCAGGGCAAGAGACCCAGTACTTC
TRBD2,TRBV30,TRBJ2-7,many,CAWSQRELYEQYF,TGTGCCTGGAGCCAGCGGGAGCTGTACGAGCAGTACTTC
.,TRBV7-2,TRBJ1-1,.,CASSPQRGDTEAFF,TGTGCCAGCAGCCCTCAAAGGGGCGACACTGAAGCTTTCTTT
.,TRBV27,TRBJ1-1,few,CASKNIDTEAFF,TGTGCCAGCAAAAATATCGACACTGAAGCTTTCTTT
TRBD2,TRBV27,TRBJ2-1,few,CASSFGTSGRNEQFF,TGTGCCAGCAGTTTCGGGACTAGCGGGAGGAATGAGCAGTTCTTC
.,TRBV5-1,TRBJ2-7,few,CASSLEGRASYEQYF,TGCGCCAGCAGCTTGGAGGGCAGGGCTTCCTACGAGCAGTACTTC
TRBD1,TRBV29-1,TRBJ2-3,few,CSAGQGSTDTQYF,TGCAGCGCTGGACAGGGGAGCACAGATACGCAGTATTTT
.,TRBV5-1,TRBJ1-4,.,CASSFNRLRGADEKLFF,TGCGCCAGCAGCTTTAATCGGTTACGGGGGGCCGATGAAAAACTGTTTTTT
TRBD2,TRBV30,TRBJ2-3,few,CAWSVELAGGTDTQYF,TGTGCCTGGAGTGTAGAGCTAGCGGGAGGAACAGATACGCAGTATTTT
TRBD1,TRBV6-5,TRBJ2-7,few,CASSPGQGRQYF,TGTGCCAGCAGTCCTGGACAGGGCCGACAGTACTTC
.,TRBV5-8,TRBJ1-2,few,CASSSGQPYGYTF,TGTGCCAGCAGCTCGGGTCAGCCCTATGGCTACACCTTC